This TCR beta chain was found in a study of neurological immune-mediated disorders. The V end lost 4 bases, the J end lost 3 bases, and 15 bases lay between the germline ends. Germline V gene data show CDR1 as SGHTA and CDR2 as FQGNSA. The length of the CDR3 is 15 residues. The output of every sequencing run, over 190 million TCR-beta sequences, came from 15-18 subjects. MiXCR, applied by TCRdb to the 5' RACE reads, yields one record per CDR3 protein. The table shows around 53,000 distinct CDR3 sequences, with roughly 4.6% occurring only once. The source of this sequence is a man in his forties or fifties with multiple sclerosis. The chain combines TRBV7-2 with TRBJ2-5; D may be TRBD1 (5 bases). The sequencing sample was made of PBMCs. Written as DNA, the CDR3 is TGTGCCAGCAGCTCAGGGCCGTGGAAGGAAGAGACCCAGTACTTC. Amino acid sequence: CASSSGPWKEETQYF.